This TCR beta chain was identified in a study of blood T cell repertoires in COVID-19. Sequencing used immunoSEQ multiplex PCR; TCRdb keeps in-frame clones, though not all of them. The repertoire holds 200,000 or so clones, with under 90% as singletons. The germline V gene encodes CDR1 KGHSH and CDR2 LQKENI. V lost 0 bases to trimming and J lost 0 bases; unmatched junction nucleotides: 6. The CDR3 consists of 17 residues. This chain connects TRBV18 to TRBJ2-3; 7 bases are shared with TRBD1. This sequence originates from a man aged 25 to 40 with active or convalescent COVID-19. The source material was peripheral blood. CDR3 coding DNA: TGTGCCAGCTCACCACCGACAGGGCAGGGGAGCACAGATACGCAGTATTTT. It yields the protein CASSPPTGQGSTDTQYF.